The 22 T cell receptor beta chains listed next were all sequenced from one sample in a study of cytomegalovirus exposure and HLA in healthy donors. The PCR ran on 60 Vbeta and 13 Jbeta primers. Sequencing used immunoSEQ multiplex PCR; TCRdb keeps in-frame clones, though not all of them. Among around 150,000 clones listed, around 80% were seen once. The sequenced sample consisted of PBMCs. All receptors derive from a man aged 40-49 years in good health and CMV-seropositive.

This clone has a handful of counts. Its ends do not fully match the called genes, so a read error is possible. The V gene is TRBV10-3, the J gene TRBJ2-1; D might be TRBD2 (5 bases). The CDR3 has 13 residues. Germline V CDR1 and CDR2: ENHRY, SYGVKD. CDR3 protein: CASSYLLDNEQFF. CDR3 coding DNA: TGTGCCAGCAGTTACCTACTAGACAATGAGCAGTTCTTC.

The V and J genes are TRBV15 and TRBJ2-5; 7 positions agree with TRBD2. Trimming cost V 1 base and J 4 bases; bases outside gene matches: 15. In germline, CDR1 is LNHNV, CDR2 YYDKDF (reference sequence). The CDR3 runs to 18 residues. The CDR3 reads CATSRVKGLAGLGETQYF. For the CDR3, the DNA is TGTGCCACCAGCAGAGTAAAGGGTTTAGCGGGCCTGGGAGAGACCCAGTACTTC.

The J gene is TRBJ2-3, the V gene TRBV10-3; 10 bases fit TRBD2. CDR3 size: 16 residues. The V gene end was trimmed by 5 bases and the J gene end by 0 bases; junction bases not matched to a gene: 5. In germline, CDR1 is ENHRY, CDR2 SYGVKD. The CDR3 region is CAISPGTSASTDTQYF. In DNA form, the CDR3 reads TGTGCCATCAGTCCCGGGACTAGCGCTAGCACAGATACGCAGTATTTT.

The chain links TRBV30 to TRBJ2-7; 7 bases match TRBD2. This CDR3 spans 13 amino acids. V was clipped by 6 bases and J by 0 bases; unmatched bases: 5. The germline CDR1 and CDR2 sequences are GTSNPN and SVGIG (reference sequence). Here the CDR3 DNA reads TGTGCCTGCCCCGGGACTACCTCCTACGAGCAGTACTTC. Translation gives CACPGTTSYEQYF. Complete variable domain (other parts from reference TRBV30 and TRBJ2-7): SQTIHQWPATLVQPVGSPLSLECTVEGTSNPNLYWYRQAAGRGLQLLFYSVGIGQISSEVPQNLSASRPQDRQFILSSKKLLLSDSGFYLCACPGTTSYEQYFGPGTRLTVT.

The chain couples TRBV30 to TRBJ2-6, with D unresolved. Trimming pared 0 bases from V and 0 bases from J, leaving 9 bases between. The CDR3 length is 16 residues. CDR1 and CDR2 from the germline V gene are GTSNPN and SVGIG (reference sequence). The CDR3 sequence is CAWSVDRVSGANVLTF. CDR3 in DNA: TGTGCCTGGAGTGTCGATCGCGTCTCTGGGGCCAACGTCCTGACTTTC.

The chain combines TRBV7-8 with TRBJ2-7, with TRBD1 identical over 8 bases. Germline V gene lookup returns CDR1 SGHVS and CDR2 FQNEAQ. CDR3 length: 16 amino acids. J lost 3 bases, V lost 3 bases, and 10 bases had no gene match. The CDR3 DNA sequence: TGTGCCAGCAGCTTTAGGACAGGGAATATCGACTACGAGCAGTACTTC. This encodes CASSFRTGNIDYEQYF.

The rearrangement uses TRBV14 and TRBJ1-1; no clear D. CDR1 SGHDN and CDR2 FVKESK come from the germline V gene. Trimming cost V 4 bases and J 2 bases, with 11 bases left between them. This CDR3 is 14 amino acids long. The CDR3 region is CASSLPRFNTEAFF. CDR3 nucleotides: TGTGCCAGCAGCCTCCCCAGATTTAACACTGAAGCTTTCTTT.

This chain links TRBV7-6 with TRBJ2-1; 8 bases are a match to TRBD2. The V gene's germline CDR1 is SGHVS and CDR2 FNYEAQ. J lost 12 bases, V lost 5 bases, and 9 bases had no gene match. The CDR3 runs 13 residues. The CDR3 here is CASSRSGRERQFF. CDR3 in DNA: TGTGCCAGCAGCCGAAGCGGGAGAGAACGGCAGTTCTTC. Drawing the rest from reference TRBV7-6 and TRBJ2-1, the complete variable domain is GAGVSQSPRYKVTKRGQDVALRCDPISGHVSLYWYRQALGQGPEFLTYFNYEAQQDKSGLPNDRFSAERPEGSISTLTIQRTEQRDSAMYRCASSRSGRERQFFGPGTRLTVL.

V and J are TRBV7-9 and TRBJ2-2; D is uncertain. The CDR3 is made up of 15 amino acids. V was pared by 4 bases and J by 1 base, with 10 bases between. Germline V gene data show CDR1 as SEHNR and CDR2 as FQNEAQ (reference sequence). CDR3 coding DNA: TGTGCCAGCAGCTCAACCCAGGTGAACACCGGGGAGCTGTTTTTT. Amino acid sequence: CASSSTQVNTGELFF. The entire variable domain, with the rest obtained from reference TRBV7-9 and TRBJ2-2, is as follows: DTGVSQNPRHKITKRGQNVTFRCDPISEHNRLYWYRQTLGQGPEFLTYFQNEAQLEKSRLLSDRFSAERPKGSFSTLEIQRTEQGDSAMYLCASSSTQVNTGELFFGEGSRLTVL.

This clone was seen a handful of times. V is TRBV5-4 and J is TRBJ1-1; D perhaps matches TRBD1 (6 bases). CDR3 size: 15 residues. The germline CDR1 and CDR2 sequences are SGHNT and YYREEE (reference sequence). V lost 5 bases and J 0 bases, leaving 14 bases between the germline ends. The CDR3 loop is CASSPPHRVNTEAFF. CDR3 bases: TGTGCCAGCAGTCCCCCCCACAGGGTGAACACTGAAGCTTTCTTT.

The rearrangement joins TRBV6-6 to TRBJ2-2, with 7 bases identical to TRBD1. The germline V gene has CDR1 MNHNY and CDR2 SVGAGI (reference sequence). V lost 5 bases to trimming and J lost 3 bases; unmatched junction nucleotides: 9. There are 16 residues in the CDR3. The CDR3 DNA reads as TGTGCCAGCAGTCGAACCCGGGACAGCCACACCGGGGAGCTGTTTTTT. Translated: CASSRTRDSHTGELFF.

The chain couples TRBV6-1 to TRBJ2-1, with a weak D call TRBD2 (5 bases). The CDR3 runs 12 residues. CDR1 and CDR2 from the germline V gene are MNHNS and SASEGT. V was pared by 3 bases and J by 7 bases, with 7 bases between. CDR3 nucleotide sequence: TGTGCCAGCAGTGACGGGATGAATGAGCAGTTCTTC. Its protein product is CASSDGMNEQFF.

The chain uses TRBV6-6 and TRBJ1-2; D perhaps matches TRBD1 (6 bases). This CDR3 is built from 15 residues. Germline loops: CDR1 MNHNY, CDR2 SVGAGI (reference sequence). V lost 10 bases to trimming and J lost 3 bases, with 21 bases between them. The CDR3 protein is CATSWAEGGDYGYTF. In DNA form, the CDR3 reads TGTGCCACAAGTTGGGCGGAAGGGGGGGACTATGGCTACACCTTC.

The chain carries TRBV7-8 and TRBJ1-2, with D tentatively TRBD1 (5 bases). Germline V gene lookup returns CDR1 SGHVS and CDR2 FQNEAQ. The V end lost 5 bases, the J end lost 4 bases, and 17 bases lay between the germline ends. There are 15 residues in the CDR3. The CDR3 DNA reads as TGTGCCAGCAGCCTCGGCCTAGACAGTTCCTATGGCTACACCTTC. This encodes CASSLGLDSSYGYTF.

The chain has TRBV4-1 and TRBJ1-3; TRBD1 is a possible D gene (5 bases). The V gene's germline CDR1 is MGHRA and CDR2 YSYEKL. The CDR3 is 18 residues long. Trimming removed 10 bases at V and 4 bases at J, with 29 bases between. The CDR3 DNA is TGCGCCACCCTCAGGAACGGATTAAACTCTGGACACGGAAACACCATATATTTT. It specifies CATLRNGLNSGHGNTIYF.

The chain recombines TRBV7-9 with TRBJ2-1, with D possibly being TRBD1 (6 bases). This CDR3 is built from 14 residues. V lost 1 base, J lost 2 bases, and 6 bases lay in between. Per germline, CDR1 SEHNR and CDR2 FQNEAQ (reference sequence). The CDR3 spells CASSLGTAYNEQFF. In nucleotides, the CDR3 is TGTGCCAGCAGCTTAGGGACAGCCTACAATGAGCAGTTCTTC.

This chain links TRBV6-1 with TRBJ2-5; D ambiguous. V lost 3 bases and J 3 bases, leaving 5 bases between the germline ends. The V gene's germline CDR1 is MNHNS and CDR2 SASEGT. CDR3 size: 12 residues. CDR3 nucleotides: TGTGCCAGCAGTGAGCTAGAAGAGACCCAGTACTTC. Amino acid sequence: CASSELEETQYF.

Details on this clone: The same CDR3 also results from other DNA sequences found in this sample. J is TRBJ1-4 and V is TRBV6-1, with D tentatively TRBD1 (5 bases). The CDR3 extends over 16 amino acids. The V gene's germline CDR1 is MNHNS and CDR2 SASEGT. The V gene lost 2 bases and the J gene lost 0 bases, with 10 bases spanning the gap. CDR3 DNA sequence: TGTGCCAGCAGTGAAAGGGGAGGAGCAACTAATGAAAAACTGTTTTTT. Its translation: CASSERGGATNEKLFF.

The chain joins TRBV5-1 to TRBJ2-1, with D perhaps TRBD1 (7 bases). Germline CDR1 SGHRS, CDR2 YFSETQ. This CDR3 has 15 amino acids. V lost 4 bases and J 5 bases, leaving 16 bases between the germline ends. The CDR3 DNA is TGCGCCAGCAGCCCCACAGGGGAGGTCGACAATGAGCAGTTCTTC. It encodes CASSPTGEVDNEQFF.

This clone showed up just a few times. The chain couples TRBV6-5 to TRBJ2-7; 8 nucleotides align to TRBD1. CDR1 is MNHEY and CDR2 is SVGAGI in the germline V gene. CDR3 size: 15 residues. J lost 3 bases, V lost 6 bases, and 10 bases had no gene match. The CDR3 nucleotides read TGTGCCAGCAGGACAGGGGCAGGTAGTGGCTACGAGCAGTACTTC. The encoded protein is CASRTGAGSGYEQYF.

The chain couples TRBV28 to TRBJ1-4, with D tentatively TRBD1 (5 bases). CDR1 and CDR2 from the germline V gene are MDHEN and SYDVKM. Trimming removed 6 bases at V and 8 bases at J, with 13 bases between. This CDR3 is 13 amino acids long. CDR3 amino acids: CASSRGGREKLFF. CDR3 bases: TGTGCCAGCAGCCGGGGGGGAAGGGAAAAACTGTTTTTT.

This clone has only a few counts. V is TRBV7-2 and J is TRBJ1-2; 7 bases match TRBD1. Germline V lookup: CDR1 SGHTA, CDR2 FQGNSA. The CDR3 length is 13 residues. V lost 5 bases and J lost 7; bases outside the gene matches: 7. The CDR3 coding sequence is TGTGCCAGCAGCCTCCGACAGGGCGGTGGCTACACCTTC. Amino acid sequence: CASSLRQGGGYTF.